The 25 T cell receptor beta chains below were found in one sample sequenced in a study of cytomegalovirus exposure and HLA in healthy donors. The PCR was carried out with 60 Vbeta primers and 13 Jbeta primers. The table came from immunoSEQ multiplex PCR; TCRdb's copy has only in-frame clones and leaves some out. The repertoire holds 110,000 to 150,000 clones, more than 75% seen once, with about 2.4% in the top ten. The material sequenced was PBMCs. The source is a woman under 30 in good health and CMV-seropositive.

The V call is TRBV28, the J call TRBJ1-4, with 9 bases that match TRBD1. The CDR3 runs 15 residues. Trimming removed 5 bases from V and 5 bases from J; junction bases left unmatched: 6. CDR1 MDHEN and CDR2 SYDVKM come from the germline V gene. As DNA, the CDR3 is TGTGCCAGCAGTGCCCTTGGACAGGGGAATGAAAAACTGTTTTTT. It encodes CASSALGQGNEKLFF.

The rearrangement links TRBV9 to TRBJ2-1; D is unclear. The CDR3 has 14 residues. Germline CDR1 SGDLS, CDR2 YYNGEE. V dropped 2 bases and J dropped 0 bases, with 6 bases sitting between them. CDR3 nucleotide sequence: TGTGCCAGCAGCGTGGGCAGCTCCTACAATGAGCAGTTCTTC. Amino acid sequence: CASSVGSSYNEQFF. Looking up the rest from reference TRBV9 and TRBJ2-1 gives the full variable domain: DSGVTQTPKHLITATGQRVTLRCSPRSGDLSVYWYQQSLDQGLQFLIQYYNGEERAKGNILERFSAQQFPDLHSELNLSSLELGDSALYFCASSVGSSYNEQFFGPGTRLTVL.

This clone has just a few counts. The chain employs TRBV7-6 and TRBJ2-5, with 14 bases matching TRBD2. The CDR3 is 21 residues long. CDR1 and CDR2 from the germline V gene are SGHVS and FNYEAQ. V lost 4 bases and J lost 2; bases outside the gene matches: 18. This CDR3 is CASSYIDGTSGGQPFQETQYF. The CDR3 bases are TGTGCCAGCAGCTACATTGACGGGACTAGCGGGGGCCAGCCATTTCAAGAGACCCAGTACTTC.

This clone was picked up a small number of times. This chain uses TRBV6-5 with TRBJ1-1, with D unresolved. The germline V and J ends were trimmed by 4 bases and 6 bases, with 12 bases remaining between them. CDR3 length: 13 residues. The germline V gene encodes CDR1 MNHEY and CDR2 SVGAGI. CDR3 DNA: TGTGCCAGCAGTTTGGGAGGTCTTGCTGAAGCTTTCTTT. This sequence encodes CASSLGGLAEAFF.

CDR3 DNA sequence: TGTGCCAGCAGCCGGGACAGGGGGGAAGGCTATGGCTACACCTTC. Translation gives CASSRDRGEGYGYTF. J is TRBJ1-2 and V is TRBV5-4, with 11 bases aligning to TRBD1. The CDR3 consists of 15 residues. Losses at the gene ends were 4 bases for V and 4 bases for J; bases not matched to a gene: 6. In germline, CDR1 is SGHNT, CDR2 YYREEE (reference sequence). The complete variable domain, with remaining parts taken from reference TRBV5-4 and TRBJ1-2, reads ETGVTQSPTHLIKTRGQQVTLRCSSQSGHNTVSWYQQALGQGPQFIFQYYREEENGRGNFPPRFSGLQFPNYSSELNVNALELDDSALYLCASSRDRGEGYGYTFGSGTRLTVV.

This clone was counted only a few times. The V and J genes are TRBV7-9 and TRBJ2-3, with 8 nucleotides matching TRBD1. CDR1 SEHNR and CDR2 FQNEAQ come from the germline V gene (reference sequence). The CDR3 extends over 17 amino acids. The trim removed 2 bases at V and 3 bases at J, leaving 10 bases unmatched. The CDR3 region has the DNA TGTGCCAGCAGCTTAAATTCCGACAGGGGAAGGACAGATACGCAGTATTTT. Amino acid sequence: CASSLNSDRGRTDTQYF. Full variable domain (remainder filled in from reference TRBV7-9 and TRBJ2-3): DTGVSQNPRHKITKRGQNVTFRCDPISEHNRLYWYRQTLGQGPEFLTYFQNEAQLEKSRLLSDRFSAERPKGSFSTLEIQRTEQGDSAMYLCASSLNSDRGRTDTQYFGPGTRLTVL.

V usage is TRBV7-2 and J usage is TRBJ1-2; perhaps TRBD1 as D (6 bases). Trimming removed 5 bases from V and 8 bases from J, with 21 bases in between. Looked up from germline, CDR1 is SGHTA and CDR2 is FQGNSA. CDR3 size: 15 residues. CDR3 sequence reads: CASSAWTDPHLGYTF. The DNA of the CDR3 is TGTGCCAGCAGCGCCTGGACAGATCCCCACCTAGGCTACACCTTC. The full variable domain, with the rest looked up from reference TRBV7-2 and TRBJ1-2, is GAGVSQSPSNKVTEKGKDVELRCDPISGHTALYWYRQSLGQGLEFLIYFQGNSAPDKSGLPSDRFSAERTGGSVSTLTIQRTQQEDSAVYLCASSAWTDPHLGYTFGSGTRLTVV.

The J gene is TRBJ2-3, the V gene TRBV9; 9 bases line up with TRBD1. The CDR3 extends over 16 amino acids. V lost 0 bases to trimming and J lost 3 bases; unmatched junction nucleotides: 5. Germline V gene sequence: CDR1 SGDLS, CDR2 YYNGEE. CDR3 sequence (DNA): TGTGCCAGCAGCGTAGACACAGGGGGCTCGACAGATACGCAGTATTTT. Amino acids: CASSVDTGGSTDTQYF.

This chain connects TRBV4-2 to TRBJ2-3; 14 bases agree with TRBD2. Germline V gene data show CDR1 as LGHNA and CDR2 as YNFKEQ. The CDR3 spans 20 residues. With 3 bases clipped from V and 2 bases from J, the junction kept 13 bases outside the gene matches. DNA of the CDR3: TGTGCCAGCAGCCAGCCGGGACTAGCGGGGGAAAGCGTATTCACAGATACGCAGTATTTT. Its translation: CASSQPGLAGESVFTDTQYF.

The chain employs TRBV6-5 and TRBJ2-5, with 10 bases aligning to TRBD1. The J call may be mistaken, given a closer DNA end match to TRBJ2-7. CDR1 and CDR2 (germline): MNHEY, SVGAGI. The CDR3 length is 14 residues. This CDR3 reads CASSSDRGLDEQYF. The CDR3 nucleotides are TGTGCCAGCAGTTCCGACAGGGGGCTAGACGAGCAGTACTTC.

V and J are TRBV2 and TRBJ2-1; 7 positions match TRBD1. This CDR3 has 15 amino acids. Unmatched junction bases numbered 13, after V lost 6 bases and J lost 8 bases. Germline values: CDR1 SNHLY, CDR2 FYNNEI. CDR3 sequence: CASRARQGVLDEQFF. CDR3 nucleotides: TGTGCCAGCAGAGCCAGACAGGGAGTCCTGGATGAGCAGTTCTTC.

This chain connects TRBV19 to TRBJ1-5; 9 bases fit TRBD1. After removal of 5 bases from V and 4 bases from J, the junction contained 6 bases not matched to a gene. Germline V lookup: CDR1 LNHDA, CDR2 SQIVND (reference sequence). This CDR3 contains 15 residues. The CDR3 nucleotides are TGTGCCAGTAGTCCTCAACAGGGGGCTAATCAGCCCCAGCATTTT. Protein product: CASSPQQGANQPQHF.

The rearrangement joins TRBV5-1 to TRBJ1-4; possible D gene TRBD1, 5 bases. CDR3 length equals 14 residues. Trimming took 4 bases from V and 8 from J, leaving 15 bases between them. CDR1 and CDR2 from the germline V gene are SGHRS and YFSETQ. The chain's CDR3 is CASSVAGLGEKLFF. The CDR3 bases are TGCGCCAGCAGCGTGGCAGGGCTTGGGGAAAAACTGTTTTTT.

The CDR3 coding sequence is TGTGCCAGCAGCACAGCTTGGGGGGGCACTGAAGCTTTCTTT. Translated: CASSTAWGGTEAFF. The chain carries TRBV5-8 and TRBJ1-1, with D possibly being TRBD1 (5 bases). The CDR3 sequence is 14 residues long. Germline V CDR1 and CDR2: SGHTS, YDEGEE. V was trimmed by 4 bases and J by 4 bases, leaving 14 bases between them. Complete variable domain (other parts from reference TRBV5-8 and TRBJ1-1): EAGVTQSPTHLIKTRGQQATLRCSPISGHTSVYWYQQALGLGLQFLLWYDEGEERNRGNFPPRFSGRQFPNYSSELNVNALELEDSALYLCASSTAWGGTEAFFGQGTRLTVV.

This sequence joins TRBV5-1 and TRBJ1-3; D is unresolved. Trimming pared 4 bases from V and 0 bases from J, leaving 11 bases between. The CDR3 length is 15 residues. Germline lookup yields CDR1 SGHRS and CDR2 YFSETQ. DNA for the CDR3: TGCGCCAGCAGCATGGGGAGAAGCTCTGGAAACACCATATATTTT. Encoded protein: CASSMGRSSGNTIYF.

The chain employs TRBV5-1 and TRBJ1-1; D gene ambiguous. Trimming shortened V by 1 base and J by 0 bases, and 10 bases separated the two germline ends. Germline V gives CDR1 SGHRS, CDR2 YFSETQ. This CDR3 comprises 15 residues. The CDR3 DNA is TGCGCCAGCAGCTTGTTTACGGTTATGAACACTGAAGCTTTCTTT. Amino acid sequence: CASSLFTVMNTEAFF.

The V call is TRBV7-2, the J call TRBJ1-5; D not resolved. CDR3 length: 12 amino acids. V lost 3 bases to trimming and J lost 5 bases, with 5 bases between them. In germline, CDR1 is SGHTA, CDR2 FQGNSA. The CDR3 sequence is CASSLDYQPQHF. The CDR3 bases are TGTGCCAGCAGCTTGGACTATCAGCCCCAGCATTTT.

The rearrangement joins TRBV5-1 to TRBJ1-4; TRBD1 agrees at 9 bases. Germline lookup yields CDR1 SGHRS and CDR2 YFSETQ. V lost 5 bases, J lost 7 bases, and 9 bases stayed unmatched. The CDR3 covers 15 residues. Here the CDR3 DNA reads TGCGCCAGCAGAGAGTGGGACAGGGTTAGTGAAAAACTGTTTTTT. Protein: CASREWDRVSEKLFF. The full variable domain, with the rest looked up from reference TRBV5-1 and TRBJ1-4, is KAGVTQTPRYLIKTRGQQVTLSCSPISGHRSVSWYQQTPGQGLQFLFEYFSETQRNKGNFPGRFSGRQFSNSRSEMNVSTLELGDSALYLCASREWDRVSEKLFFGSGTQLSVL.

The chain is built from TRBV30 and TRBJ1-4; D remains ambiguous. The CDR3 length is 12 residues. Trimming removed 2 bases at V and 11 bases at J, with 12 bases between. Germline V CDR1 and CDR2: GTSNPN, SVGIG (reference sequence). The CDR3: CAWSMNMAKLFF. In DNA form, the CDR3 reads TGTGCCTGGAGTATGAACATGGCTAAACTGTTTTTT. Variable domain in full (rest from reference TRBV30 and TRBJ1-4): SQTIHQWPATLVQPVGSPLSLECTVEGTSNPNLYWYRQAAGRGLQLLFYSVGIGQISSEVPQNLSASRPQDRQFILSSKKLLLSDSGFYLCAWSMNMAKLFFGSGTQLSVL.

The gene calls are TRBV19 and TRBJ2-7; D ambiguous. This CDR3 is built from 12 residues. Germline assignment: CDR1 LNHDA and CDR2 SQIVND (reference sequence). Trimming left V 3 bases short and J 2 bases short, with 5 bases between. CDR3 sequence reads: CASSIPPYEQYF. The CDR3 DNA follows: TGTGCCAGTAGTATTCCTCCCTACGAGCAGTACTTC.

This clone was detected only a few times. The chain links TRBV18 to TRBJ1-4; no clear D gene. Germline lookup yields CDR1 KGHSH and CDR2 LQKENI. The CDR3 sequence is 13 residues long. The V and J ends lost 0 bases and 8 bases respectively, with 7 bases between them. DNA for the CDR3: TGTGCCAGCTCACCACCGAGCAAAGAAAAACTGTTTTTT. This translates into CASSPPSKEKLFF. The whole variable domain, filled in from reference TRBV18 and TRBJ1-4, reads NAGVMQNPRHLVRRRGQEARLRCSPMKGHSHVYWYRQLPEEGLKFMVYLQKENIIDESGMPKERFSAEFPKEGPSILRIQQVVRGDSAAYFCASSPPSKEKLFFGSGTQLSVL.

The chain links TRBV19 to TRBJ1-4, with 7 bases matching TRBD1. Trimming at V came to 6 bases and at J to 1 base, leaving 2 bases not matched to a gene. Germline V CDR1 and CDR2: LNHDA, SQIVND (reference sequence). This CDR3 spans 14 amino acids. CDR3 protein: CASRHRGTNEKLFF. CDR3 bases: TGTGCCAGTAGACACAGGGGAACTAATGAAAAACTGTTTTTT.

The V gene is TRBV6-4, the J gene TRBJ2-3; perhaps TRBD2 as D (7 bases). The CDR3 sequence is 15 residues long. CDR1 is MRHNA, CDR2 SNTAGT, per germline. Trimming removed 0 bases at V and 5 bases at J, with 12 bases between. Here the CDR3 reads CASSDSGGGQDTQYF. The CDR3 DNA sequence: TGTGCCAGCAGTGACTCGGGGGGGGGACAAGATACGCAGTATTTT.

The chain joins TRBV15 to TRBJ1-5; D is unresolved. Between the trimmed V and J ends, which lost 0 bases and 6 bases, there was a span of 9 bases. Germline CDR1 and CDR2: LNHNV and YYDKDF (reference sequence). This CDR3 has 14 residues. CDR3 bases: TGTGCCACCAGCAGAGATCTCGAGGGTCAGCCCCAGCATTTT. This sequence encodes CATSRDLEGQPQHF.

This clone was seen once. The chain employs TRBV15 and TRBJ2-2, with D unclear. The CDR3 totals 16 residues. The V end was cut by 1 base, the J end by 4 bases, with 13 bases between. Germline V gene lookup returns CDR1 LNHNV and CDR2 YYDKDF (reference sequence). This CDR3 is CATSRALTSFTGELFF. The CDR3 DNA reads TGTGCCACCAGCAGAGCCCTTACATCGTTCACCGGGGAGCTGTTTTTT.